A selection of T cell receptor beta chains follows, all from one sample in a study of blood T cell repertoires in COVID-19. Profiled with immunoSEQ multiplex PCR; TCRdb holds only in-frame clones, not every one. The data show some 83,000 clones, more than 70% seen once. The source material was peripheral blood. The receptors here all came from a man in his 60s with active or convalescent COVID-19. CDR3s include the opening cysteine and the closing phenylalanine or tryptophan. The order of the fields is clone size, V gene, D gene, J gene, CDR3 DNA, CDR3 protein. D genes are given only for firm matches. Size values are once, few and many counts, or a class for expanded clones, and some rows have none.

>.|TRBV6-2/TRBV6-3|TRBD2|TRBJ2-7
TGTGCCAGCAGTTACCATTCTGGACTAGCGGCCTCCTACGAGCAGTACTTC
CASSYHSGLAASYEQYF
>.|TRBV7-2|.|TRBJ1-2
TGTGCCAGCAGCTTAGGGCTGGGGCCTGGCTATGGCTACACCTTC
CASSLGLGPGYGYTF
>.|TRBV2|.|TRBJ1-2
TGTGCCAGCAGTGAGTTGACTTCCTATGGCTACACCTTC
CASSELTSYGYTF
>.|TRBV12-5|TRBD2|TRBJ2-5
TGTGCTAGTGTGAAGCTAGCGGGGGAGACCCAGTACTTC
CASVKLAGETQYF
>.|TRBV2|.|TRBJ2-3
TGTGCCAGCAGCGCGGGACAGATCACAGATACGCAGTATTTT
CASSAGQITDTQYF
>.|TRBV6-5|TRBD1|TRBJ2-1
TGTGCCAGCGAACTCAGGACAGGGCGGAATGAGCAGTTCTTC
CASELRTGRNEQFF
>.|TRBV4-1|.|TRBJ2-1
TGCGCCAGCGCGGGGGCCCTCAGCTCCTACAATGAGCAGTTCTTC
CASAGALSSYNEQFF
>.|TRBV6-1|TRBD1|TRBJ1-3
TGTGCCAGCAGTGACCTGACAGGGGGCCTAAACACCATATATTTT
CASSDLTGGLNTIYF
>.|TRBV5-4|TRBD1|TRBJ1-4
TGTGCCAGCAGCTTGGATTCGACAGGGGGCCATGAAAAACTGTTTTTT
CASSLDSTGGHEKLFF
>.|TRBV2|.|TRBJ1-1
TGTGCCAGCTCCCTGGGCCCCCCGGCCTACACTGAAGCTTTCTTT
CASSLGPPAYTEAFF
>.|TRBV29-1|TRBD1|TRBJ1-4
TGCAGCGTTGAGCAGGGGGCTGAAAAACTGTTTTTT
CSVEQGAEKLFF
>.|TRBV2|.|TRBJ2-1
TGTGCCAGCAGAAGTAGGAGCTCCTACAATGAGCAGTTCTTC
CASRSRSSYNEQFF
>.|TRBV11-2|TRBD2|TRBJ2-5
TGTGCCAGCAGCTCCAACCCCGTGCGGGGGGGCCAAGAGACCCAGTACTTC
CASSSNPVRGGQETQYF
>.|TRBV5-4|.|TRBJ2-7
TGTGCCAGCAGCTTGGACGGACTGATGGGTGGCTACGAGCAGTACTTC
CASSLDGLMGGYEQYF
>.|TRBV7-3|.|TRBJ2-3
TGTGCCAGCAGCCCCGGCGGGGCACCGGCAGATACGCAGTATTTT
CASSPGGAPADTQYF
>.|TRBV7-9|.|TRBJ2-5
TGTGCCAGCAGCCCCAGGGGAAGAGGGGAGACCCAGTACTTC
CASSPRGRGETQYF
>.|TRBV12-3/TRBV12-4|.|TRBJ2-1
TGTGCCAGCAGTTTTAGCTCCTACAATGAGCAGTTCTTC
CASSFSSYNEQFF
>.|TRBV20-1|TRBD2|TRBJ2-1
TGCAGTGCTAGTCCGGGGAGCGGGGGGTACAATGAGCAGTTCTTC
CSASPGSGGYNEQFF
>.|TRBV7-9|.|TRBJ1-3
TGTGCCAGCAGCCTCCCGGGGTCTGGAAACACCATATATTTT
CASSLPGSGNTIYF
>.|TRBV11-2|.|TRBJ1-2
TGTGCCAGCAGCGGGGACGGGGGAGGCTACACCTTC
CASSGDGGGYTF
>.|TRBV7-8|.|TRBJ2-7
TGTGCCAGCAGCTGGGCCCGATACCACGAGCAGTACTTC
CASSWARYHEQYF
>.|TRBV2|.|TRBJ2-3
TGTGCCAGCAGTCGAGCTACGGGCACAGATACGCAGTATTTT
CASSRATGTDTQYF
>.|TRBV12-5|TRBD1|TRBJ2-7
TGTGCTAGTGGTCTGGGACAGGGGAGGAACGAGCAGTACTTC
CASGLGQGRNEQYF
>.|TRBV19|TRBD2|TRBJ2-2
TGTGCCAGTAGACCCGGGGAGGGGAACACCGGGGAGCTGTTTTTT
CASRPGEGNTGELFF
>.|TRBV9|TRBD1|TRBJ2-7
TGTGCCAGCAGCGCCCGTCCGGACAGGGGGCTCTACGAGCAGTACTTC
CASSARPDRGLYEQYF
>.|TRBV6-5|.|TRBJ2-4
TGTGCCAGCAGCACAGGGTTTGGAGCCAAAAACATTCAGTACTTC
CASSTGFGAKNIQYF
>.|TRBV5-4|TRBD1|TRBJ1-1
TGTGCCAGCAGCCTGGGGACAGGGGGCCGAGAAACTGAAGCTTTCTTT
CASSLGTGGRETEAFF
>.|TRBV10-3|.|TRBJ2-1
TGTGCCATCACCCCGGCGGGCTACAATGAGCAGTTCTTC
CAITPAGYNEQFF
>.|TRBV6-1|.|TRBJ2-7
TGTGCCAGCAGTGAGAATTATCCCGGGGGATACTACGAGCAGTACTTC
CASSENYPGGYYEQYF
>.|TRBV18|.|TRBJ1-6
TGTGCCAGCTCGACGGAGGGGAGGTATAATTCACCCCTCCACTTT
CASSTEGRYNSPLHF
>.|TRBV7-2|TRBD1|TRBJ2-7
TGTGCCAGCAGCCCGGACAGGCTTGAGCAGTACTTC
CASSPDRLEQYF
>few|TRBV4-3|.|TRBJ2-6
TGCGCCAGCAGCCAAGAGAACACTGGGGCCAACGTCCTGACTTTC
CASSQENTGANVLTF
>.|TRBV9|.|TRBJ2-1
TGTGCCAGCAGCGGGATACTTCACGGGTCCTACAATGAGCAGTTCTTC
CASSGILHGSYNEQFF
>.|TRBV18|.|TRBJ2-5
TGTGCCAGCTCACCAGGGCGGGAAGAGACCCAGTACTTC
CASSPGREETQYF
>.|TRBV19|.|TRBJ1-2
TGTGCCAGTAGTCGGGGGAATAACTATGGCTACACCTTC
CASSRGNNYGYTF
>.|TRBV7-6|.|TRBJ1-5
TGTGCCAGCAGCTCAACGGCGGGGTATCAGCCCCAGCATTTT
CASSSTAGYQPQHF
>once|TRBV24-1|.|TRBJ2-3
TGTGCCACCAGCGGTCACACAGATACGCAGTATTTT
CATSGHTDTQYF
>.|TRBV5-1|.|TRBJ1-6
TGCGCCAGCAGCGCCATTCCGGGAAATTCACCCCTCCACTTT
CASSAIPGNSPLHF
>.|TRBV9|.|TRBJ1-1
TGTGCCAGCAGCAAGTTGGGGGGGAGAGACACTGAAGCTTTCTTT
CASSKLGGRDTEAFF
>.|TRBV7-9|TRBD1|TRBJ2-7
TGTGCCAGCAGCTCTAGACAGGGGACATACTACGAGCAGTACTTC
CASSSRQGTYYEQYF
>.|TRBV18|TRBD2|TRBJ2-1
TGTGCCAGCTCACGGCGGGGGGATTCCTACAATGAGCAGTTCTTC
CASSRRGDSYNEQFF
>.|TRBV4-3|.|TRBJ1-1
TGCGCCAGCAGCCTCAGTAGGGCGGGGAACACTGAAGCTTTCTTT
CASSLSRAGNTEAFF
>.|TRBV9|.|TRBJ1-1
TGTGCCAGCAGCGTAACCGCGGGAGCGCGGTTCACTGAAGCTTTCTTT
CASSVTAGARFTEAFF
>few|TRBV5-8|TRBD1|TRBJ1-1
TGTGCCAGCAACAAACCGGGACAGGGGTCCGAAGCTTTCTTT
CASNKPGQGSEAFF
>.|TRBV3-1/TRBV3-2|.|TRBJ2-6
TGTGCCAGCAGCCCGCGGGCCCCTTTTAACCTCTCTGGGGCCAACGTCCTGACTTTC
CASSPRAPFNLSGANVLTF
>.|TRBV19|.|TRBJ2-1
TGTGCCAGTAGCCTCCCGGGGGTTGAGCAGTTCTTC
CASSLPGVEQFF
>.|TRBV4-1|TRBD1|TRBJ2-4
TGCGCCAGCAGCCAGGACCGGGACAGGGGGCGTTCCAAAAACATTCAGTACTTC
CASSQDRDRGRSKNIQYF
>.|TRBV25-1|TRBD1|TRBJ1-2
TGTGCCAGCAGTGAGAGAGGACAGGGGGGGCTTAACTATGGCTACACCTTC
CASSERGQGGLNYGYTF
>.|TRBV7-9|TRBD2|TRBJ2-3
TGTGCCAGCAGCTTAGGGGCGGCTAGCGGGGCGCTAAGCACAGATACGCAGTATTTT
CASSLGAASGALSTDTQYF
>.|TRBV7-2|TRBD1|TRBJ2-5
TGTGCCAGCAGCATCCGACAGGGGGCAAAGGAGACCCAGTACTTC
CASSIRQGAKETQYF
>.|TRBV12-5|.|TRBJ1-4
TGTGCTAGTGGTTTGGCCGAACAGGGCTACTTGGCTGTAACTAATGAAAAACTGTTTTTT
CASGLAEQGYLAVTNEKLFF
>.|TRBV15|.|TRBJ2-5
TGTGCCACCAGCTTTGGTCGGGAAGAGACCCAGTACTTC
CATSFGREETQYF
>.|TRBV7-9|TRBD1|TRBJ1-1
TGTGCCAGCAGCTCTCAGACAGGGGCGTCGCCCAGGGGAGCTTTCTTT
CASSSQTGASPRGAFF